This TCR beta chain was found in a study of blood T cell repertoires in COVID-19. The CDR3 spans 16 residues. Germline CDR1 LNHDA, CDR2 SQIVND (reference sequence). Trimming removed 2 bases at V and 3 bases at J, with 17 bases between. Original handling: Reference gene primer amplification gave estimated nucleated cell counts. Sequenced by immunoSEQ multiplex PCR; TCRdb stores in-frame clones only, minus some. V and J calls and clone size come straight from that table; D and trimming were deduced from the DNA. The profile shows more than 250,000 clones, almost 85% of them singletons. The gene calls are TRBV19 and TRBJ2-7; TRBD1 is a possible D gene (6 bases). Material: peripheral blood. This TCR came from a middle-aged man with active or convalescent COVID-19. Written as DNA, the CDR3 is TGTGCCAGTAGTATACCGTCCCGGGACATTCTCTACGAGCAGTACTTC. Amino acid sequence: CASSIPSRDILYEQYF.